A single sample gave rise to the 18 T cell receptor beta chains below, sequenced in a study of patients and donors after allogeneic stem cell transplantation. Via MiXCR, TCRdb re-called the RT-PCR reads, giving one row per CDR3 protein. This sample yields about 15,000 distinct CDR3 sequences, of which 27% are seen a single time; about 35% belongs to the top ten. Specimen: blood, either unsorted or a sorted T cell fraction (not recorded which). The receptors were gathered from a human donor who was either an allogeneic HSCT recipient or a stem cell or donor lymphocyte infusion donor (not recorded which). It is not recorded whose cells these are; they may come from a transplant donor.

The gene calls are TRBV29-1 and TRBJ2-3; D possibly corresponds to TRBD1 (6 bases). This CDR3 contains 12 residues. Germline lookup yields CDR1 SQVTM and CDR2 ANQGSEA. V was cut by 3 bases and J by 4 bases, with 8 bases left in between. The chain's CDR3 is CSVDKGADTQYF. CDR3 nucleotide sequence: TGCAGCGTTGACAAGGGGGCAGATACGCAGTATTTT.

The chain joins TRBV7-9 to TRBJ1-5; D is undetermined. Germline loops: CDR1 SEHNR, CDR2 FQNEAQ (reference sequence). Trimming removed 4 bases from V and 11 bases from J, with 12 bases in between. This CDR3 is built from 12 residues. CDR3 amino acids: CASSSGVGTQHF. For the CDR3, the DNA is TGTGCCAGCAGCTCAGGTGTAGGGACCCAGCATTTT.

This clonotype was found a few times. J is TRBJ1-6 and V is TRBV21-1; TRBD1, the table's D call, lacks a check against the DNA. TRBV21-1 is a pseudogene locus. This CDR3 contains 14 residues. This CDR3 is CASSKWTEDSPLHF. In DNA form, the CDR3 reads TGTGCCAGCAGCAAATGGACAGAGGATTCACCCCTCCACTTT.

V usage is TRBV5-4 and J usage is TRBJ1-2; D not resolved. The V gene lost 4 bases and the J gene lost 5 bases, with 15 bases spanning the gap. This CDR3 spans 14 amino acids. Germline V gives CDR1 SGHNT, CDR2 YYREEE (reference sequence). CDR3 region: CASSPFGRLYGYTF. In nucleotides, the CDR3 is TGTGCCAGCAGCCCCTTCGGACGGCTTTATGGCTACACCTTC.

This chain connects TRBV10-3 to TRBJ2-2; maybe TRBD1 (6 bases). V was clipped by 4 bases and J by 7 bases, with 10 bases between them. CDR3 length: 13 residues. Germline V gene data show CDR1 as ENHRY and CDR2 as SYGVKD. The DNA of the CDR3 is TGTGCCATCAGTGGACAGGTCATCGGGGAGCTGTTTTTT. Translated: CAISGQVIGELFF.

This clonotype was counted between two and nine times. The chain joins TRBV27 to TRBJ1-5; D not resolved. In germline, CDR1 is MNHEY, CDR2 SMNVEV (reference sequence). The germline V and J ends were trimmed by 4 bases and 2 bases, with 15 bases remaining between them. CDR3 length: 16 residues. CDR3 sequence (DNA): TGTGCCAGCAGTTCGCACCTGGGTAGTGGCAATCAGCCCCAGCATTTT. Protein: CASSSHLGSGNQPQHF.

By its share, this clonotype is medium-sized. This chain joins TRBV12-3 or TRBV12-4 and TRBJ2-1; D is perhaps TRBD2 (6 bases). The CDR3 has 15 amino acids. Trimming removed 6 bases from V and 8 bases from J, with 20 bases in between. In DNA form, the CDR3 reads TGTGCCAGCAGGAGATCGGCGGGGCTATTGGATGAGCAGTTCTTC. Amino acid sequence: CASRRSAGLLDEQFF.

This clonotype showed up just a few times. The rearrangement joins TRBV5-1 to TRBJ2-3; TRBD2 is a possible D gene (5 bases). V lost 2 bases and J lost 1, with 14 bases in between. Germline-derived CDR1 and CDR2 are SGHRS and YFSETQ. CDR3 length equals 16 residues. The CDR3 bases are TGCGCCAGCAGCTTCCATTGGGAGCGGCGCACAGATACGCAGTATTTT. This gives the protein CASSFHWERRTDTQYF.

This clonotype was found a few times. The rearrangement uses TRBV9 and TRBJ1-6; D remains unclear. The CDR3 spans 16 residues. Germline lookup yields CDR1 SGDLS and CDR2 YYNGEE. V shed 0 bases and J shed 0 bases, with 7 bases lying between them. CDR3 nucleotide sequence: TGTGCCAGCAGCGTAGGGGTTTTCTCCTATAATTCACCCCTCCACTTT. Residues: CASSVGVFSYNSPLHF.

The CDR3 loop is CASSTGTRGGLFF. In nucleotides, the CDR3 is TGTGCCAGCAGCACCGGGACCCGAGGGGGACTGTTTTTT. The J gene is TRBJ1-4, the V gene TRBV28, with D maybe TRBD1 (6 bases). The V end was cut by 6 bases, the J end by 13 bases, with 18 bases between. This CDR3 has 13 residues. The germline V gene encodes CDR1 MDHEN and CDR2 SYDVKM.

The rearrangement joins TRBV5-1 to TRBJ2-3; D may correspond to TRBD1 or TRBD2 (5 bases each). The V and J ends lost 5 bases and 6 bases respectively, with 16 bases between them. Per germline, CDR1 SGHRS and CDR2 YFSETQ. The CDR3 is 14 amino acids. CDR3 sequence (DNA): TGCGCCAGCAGTTTCGGGGCAATGTCGGATACGCAGTATTTT. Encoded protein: CASSFGAMSDTQYF. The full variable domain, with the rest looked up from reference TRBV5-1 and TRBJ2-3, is KAGVTQTPRYLIKTRGQQVTLSCSPISGHRSVSWYQQTPGQGLQFLFEYFSETQRNKGNFPGRFSGRQFSNSRSEMNVSTLELGDSALYLCASSFGAMSDTQYFGPGTRLTVL.

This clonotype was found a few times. The chain's CDR3 is CSAPTPGTGNNSPLHF. The DNA of the CDR3 is TGCAGTGCTCCTACACCAGGGACAGGGAATAATTCACCCCTCCACTTT. The chain has TRBV20-1 and TRBJ1-6, with TRBD1 identical over 9 bases. Germline CDR1 and CDR2: DFQATT and SNEGSKA (reference sequence). V lost 5 bases to trimming and J lost 5 bases; unmatched junction nucleotides: 10. This CDR3 has 16 amino acids.

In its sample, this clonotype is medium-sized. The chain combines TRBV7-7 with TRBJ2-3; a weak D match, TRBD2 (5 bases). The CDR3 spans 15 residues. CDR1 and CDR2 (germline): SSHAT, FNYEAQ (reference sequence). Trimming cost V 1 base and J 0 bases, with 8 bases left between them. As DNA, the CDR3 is TGTGCCAGCAGCTTAGGGCTAGCCAGCACAGATACGCAGTATTTT. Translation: CASSLGLASTDTQYF.

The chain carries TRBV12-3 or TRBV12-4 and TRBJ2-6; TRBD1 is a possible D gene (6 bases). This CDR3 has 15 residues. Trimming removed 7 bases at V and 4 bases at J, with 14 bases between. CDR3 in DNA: TGTGCCAGCACTACAGGGCGCCTCGGGGCCAACGTCCTGACTTTC. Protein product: CASTTGRLGANVLTF.

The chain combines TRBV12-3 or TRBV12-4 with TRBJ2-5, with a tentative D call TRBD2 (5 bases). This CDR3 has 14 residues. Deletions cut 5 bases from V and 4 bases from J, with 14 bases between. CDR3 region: CASSDDWAGETQYF. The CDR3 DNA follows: TGTGCCAGCAGTGACGACTGGGCGGGAGAGACCCAGTACTTC.

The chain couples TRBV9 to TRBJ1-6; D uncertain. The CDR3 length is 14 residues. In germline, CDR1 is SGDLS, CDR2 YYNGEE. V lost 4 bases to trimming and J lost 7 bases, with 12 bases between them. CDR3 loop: CASSTRTGNSPLHF. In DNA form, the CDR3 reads TGTGCCAGCAGCACCCGGACGGGGAATTCACCCCTCCACTTT.

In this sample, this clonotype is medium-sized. The CDR3 loop reads CASRLGQINTEAFF. The DNA for the CDR3 is TGTGCCAGCAGACTGGGACAAATTAACACTGAAGCTTTCTTT. The J gene is TRBJ1-1, the V gene TRBV7-9, with D perhaps matching TRBD1 (6 bases). V lost 6 bases and J 2 bases, leaving 13 bases between the germline ends. CDR3 length equals 14 residues. Germline V lookup: CDR1 SEHNR, CDR2 FQNEAQ (reference sequence). Drawing the rest from reference TRBV7-9 and TRBJ1-1, the complete variable domain is DTGVSQNPRHKITKRGQNVTFRCDPISEHNRLYWYRQTLGQGPEFLTYFQNEAQLEKSRLLSDRFSAERPKGSFSTLEIQRTEQGDSAMYLCASRLGQINTEAFFGQGTRLTVV.

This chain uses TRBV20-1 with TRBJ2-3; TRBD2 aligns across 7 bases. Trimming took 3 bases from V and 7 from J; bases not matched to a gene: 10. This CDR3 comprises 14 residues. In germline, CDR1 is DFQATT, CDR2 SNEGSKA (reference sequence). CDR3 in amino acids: CSARVSGGKNTQYF. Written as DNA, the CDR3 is TGCAGTGCTAGGGTATCGGGGGGAAAGAATACGCAGTATTTT.